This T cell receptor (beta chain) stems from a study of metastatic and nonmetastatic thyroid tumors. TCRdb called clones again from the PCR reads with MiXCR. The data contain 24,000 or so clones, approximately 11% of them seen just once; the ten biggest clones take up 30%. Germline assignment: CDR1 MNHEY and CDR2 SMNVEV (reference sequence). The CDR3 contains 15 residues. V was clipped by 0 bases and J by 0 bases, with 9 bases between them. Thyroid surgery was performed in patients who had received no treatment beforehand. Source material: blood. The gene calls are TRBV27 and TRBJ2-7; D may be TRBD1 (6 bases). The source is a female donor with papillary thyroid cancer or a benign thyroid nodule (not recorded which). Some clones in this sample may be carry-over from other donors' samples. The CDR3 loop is CASSLSQGVSYEQYF. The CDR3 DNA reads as TGTGCCAGCAGTTTATCACAGGGAGTCTCCTACGAGCAGTACTTC.